The 30 T cell receptor beta chains below come from one sample, sequenced in a study of low-dose radiotherapy and immunotherapy resistance in tumors. The time point is: after trial treatment. The treatment: LDRT plus nivolumab, ipilimumab, low-dose cyclophosphamide and aspirin (RACIN trial). Covering alpha and beta chains, TRAV- and TRBV-specific primers were used for the first-strand cDNA. A roughly 19-cycle PCR with a constant-region primer and V-primer adapter amplified TCRs. TCRdb itself ran the reads through MiXCR, one entry per CDR3 protein. The table lists under 95,000 distinct CDR3 sequences, less than 20% of them singletons. The source material was PBMCs, sampled after low-dose radiotherapy plus immunotherapy. All receptors come from a male donor with prostate cancer.

This clonotype has at least ten counts. The chain is built from TRBV5-1 and TRBJ2-3, with 10 bases lining up with TRBD2. The CDR3 has 15 amino acids. Germline V gives CDR1 SGHRS, CDR2 YFSETQ. V shed 5 bases and J 0 bases; nucleotides not matched to a gene: 3. The CDR3 DNA is TGCGCCAGCAGATGGACTAGCGGTAGCACAGATACGCAGTATTTT. It is translated as CASRWTSGSTDTQYF.

This clonotype came up many times. The chain couples TRBV7-2 to TRBJ2-3, with 8 positions matching TRBD2. Germline V gives CDR1 SGHTA, CDR2 FQGNSA. V shed 3 bases, J shed 1 base, and the junction held 9 bases outside the gene matches. This CDR3 has 17 residues. CDR3 sequence (DNA): TGTGCCAGCAGCTTCGCGGTAGCGGGATTGGGCACAGATACGCAGTATTTT. It is translated as CASSFAVAGLGTDTQYF.

This clonotype was observed many times. CDR3 region: CSVKTSGSYNEQFF. The CDR3 DNA is TGCAGCGTTAAGACTAGCGGGAGTTACAATGAGCAGTTCTTC. The chain combines TRBV29-1 with TRBJ2-1, with 12 nucleotides matching TRBD2. Germline V gene lookup returns CDR1 SQVTM and CDR2 ANQGSEA. J lost 4 bases, V lost 5 bases, and 3 bases had no gene match. The CDR3 sequence is 14 residues long.

This clonotype was found many times. This sequence joins TRBV4-1 and TRBJ1-2; D might be TRBD1 (5 bases). The CDR3 sequence is 14 residues long. Germline V CDR1 and CDR2: MGHRA, YSYEKL. V lost 0 bases and J lost 5, with 10 bases in between. The CDR3 spells CASSQDQGFYGYTF. The CDR3 DNA is TGCGCCAGCAGCCAAGATCAGGGATTTTATGGCTACACCTTC.

With respect to this clonotype: A read error is the likely source, as a far larger clone sits one nucleotide away. The chain carries TRBV6-2 or TRBV6-3 and TRBJ2-1, with D perhaps TRBD2 (5 bases). Germline V gives CDR1 MNHEY, CDR2 SVGEGT. The CDR3 spans 15 residues. V was shortened by 6 bases and J by 10 bases, with 22 bases between the two germline ends. In nucleotides, the CDR3 is TGTGCCAGCAGCCCACGTGAGGGTGGTAACTACGAGCAGTTCTTC. It yields the protein CASSPREGGNYEQFF.

This clonotype was seen at least ten times. The CDR3 is CSARDSLAVQETQYF. The CDR3 DNA is TGCAGTGCTAGAGATTCTCTGGCAGTTCAAGAGACCCAGTACTTC. V usage is TRBV20-1 and J usage is TRBJ2-5; D gene uncertain. The CDR3 consists of 15 residues. Germline CDR1 is DFQATT and CDR2 is SNEGSKA (reference sequence). Trimming removed 0 bases from V and 2 bases from J, with 13 bases in between.

The V and J genes are TRBV19 and TRBJ1-1; 8 nucleotides agree with TRBD1. Germline V gene data show CDR1 as LNHDA and CDR2 as SQIVND (reference sequence). Unmatched junction bases numbered 13, after V lost 3 bases and J lost 4 bases. CDR3 length: 17 residues. CDR3 protein: CASSIVPGTGGSTEAFF. For the CDR3, the DNA is TGTGCCAGTAGTATCGTCCCTGGGACAGGTGGGAGCACTGAAGCTTTCTTT.

There are many counts of this clonotype. The gene calls are TRBV29-1 and TRBJ1-1; D gene ambiguous. V shed 7 bases and J shed 5 bases, with 20 bases lying between them. CDR1 and CDR2 from the germline V gene are SQVTM and ANQGSEA. The length of the CDR3 is 14 residues. The CDR3 loop is CSATPGPGVTEAFF. The DNA for the CDR3 is TGCAGCGCAACACCCGGGCCAGGTGTAACTGAAGCTTTCTTT.

This clonotype was seen at least ten times. The gene calls are TRBV4-2 and TRBJ1-2, with D maybe TRBD1 (6 bases). V shed 3 bases and J shed 0 bases, with 14 bases lying between them. This CDR3 comprises 16 residues. The germline V gene has CDR1 LGHNA and CDR2 YNFKEQ. In DNA, the CDR3 is TGTGCCAGCAGCCAGGCTACACAGGGATCTAACTATGGCTACACCTTC. It codes for CASSQATQGSNYGYTF.

This clonotype has ten or more counts. The genes are TRBV7-6 and TRBJ1-5; D possibly corresponds to TRBD1 (5 bases). The CDR3 is made up of 14 amino acids. Trimming pared 1 base from V and 3 bases from J, leaving 7 bases between. Germline V CDR1 and CDR2: SGHVS, FNYEAQ. The CDR3 is CASSLGGVNQPQHF. The CDR3, as DNA: TGTGCCAGCAGCTTAGGGGGGGTCAATCAGCCCCAGCATTTT.

In this sample, this clonotype turned up once. The rearrangement links TRBV5-1 to TRBJ2-3; 7 positions agree with TRBD1. Germline CDR1 SGHRS, CDR2 YFSETQ. This CDR3 is 15 amino acids long. The V and J ends lost 2 bases and 3 bases, in that order; junction bases with no gene match: 6. The CDR3 region is CASSLTGAVTDTQYF. The CDR3 DNA sequence: TGCGCCAGCAGCTTAACAGGGGCAGTGACAGATACGCAGTATTTT.

This clonotype was observed many times. V is TRBV7-9 and J is TRBJ2-3, with D perhaps matching TRBD2 (6 bases). V shed 0 bases and J shed 1 base, with 14 bases lying between them. The CDR3 consists of 17 residues. Germline V lookup: CDR1 SEHNR, CDR2 FQNEAQ (reference sequence). CDR3 sequence reads: CASSLARTGVGTDTQYF. The CDR3 coding sequence is TGTGCCAGCAGCTTAGCGCGGACGGGGGTCGGCACAGATACGCAGTATTTT. Full variable domain (rest looked up from reference TRBV7-9 and TRBJ2-3): DTGVSQNPRHKITKRGQNVTFRCDPISEHNRLYWYRQTLGQGPEFLTYFQNEAQLEKSRLLSDRFSAERPKGSFSTLEIQRTEQGDSAMYLCASSLARTGVGTDTQYFGPGTRLTVL.

This clonotype came up many times. The chain combines TRBV5-6 with TRBJ1-5; TRBD1 aligns across 7 bases. CDR3 size: 17 residues. Per germline, CDR1 SGHDT and CDR2 YYEEEE. V shed 4 bases, J shed 0 bases, and the junction held 10 bases outside the gene matches. The CDR3 DNA follows: TGTGCCAGCAGCCTGATTAAACAGGGGTATAGCAATCAGCCCCAGCATTTT. Its translation: CASSLIKQGYSNQPQHF.

To note about this clonotype: A far larger clone is one nucleotide away, so this likely arose from a read error. The chain combines TRBV29-1 with TRBJ2-1, with D perhaps matching TRBD2 (5 bases). This CDR3 is 12 amino acids long. Trimming pared 6 bases from V and 10 bases from J, leaving 16 bases between. In germline, CDR1 is SQVTM, CDR2 ANQGSEA. The CDR3, as DNA: TGCAGCGTGACTAAAAGCTCCTACGAGCAGTTCTTC. It encodes CSVTKSSYEQFF.

This clonotype has a handful of counts. The genes are TRBV9 and TRBJ1-5; 8 positions agree with TRBD1. Unmatched junction bases numbered 10, after V lost 4 bases and J lost 7 bases. CDR3 length: 15 residues. Germline V lookup: CDR1 SGDLS, CDR2 YYNGEE. The CDR3 region has the DNA TGTGCCAGCAGCCCCACGACAGGGGAGAACCAGCCCCAGCATTTT. Residues: CASSPTTGENQPQHF.

This clonotype was counted many times. The chain employs TRBV28 and TRBJ1-1; D not resolved. The CDR3 spans 13 residues. V lost 7 bases and J 6 bases, leaving 15 bases between the germline ends. Germline-derived CDR1 and CDR2 are MDHEN and SYDVKM. CDR3 in DNA: TGTGCCAGCAATTTCGTGGATCAACCTGAAGCTTTCTTT. Its protein is CASNFVDQPEAFF. The full variable domain, with the rest looked up from reference TRBV28 and TRBJ1-1, is DVKVTQSSRYLVKRTGEKVFLECVQDMDHENMFWYRQDPGLGLRLIYFSYDVKMKEKGDIPEGYSVSREKKERFSLILESASTNQTSMYLCASNFVDQPEAFFGQGTRLTVV.

Details on this clonotype: A far bigger clonotype differs at one base, so this is likely a read error. The rearrangement uses TRBV2 and TRBJ2-3; TRBD1 is a possible D gene (6 bases). The CDR3 loop spans 13 amino acids. CDR1 SNHLY and CDR2 FYNNEI come from the germline V gene. CDR3 region: CASSQQGSDTQNF. CDR3 DNA sequence: TGTGCCAGCAGTCAACAGGGCTCAGATACGCAGAATTTT.

In this sample, this clonotype turned up a few times. The chain joins TRBV28 to TRBJ1-5; TRBD1 aligns across 7 bases. V lost 5 bases to trimming and J lost 4 bases; unmatched junction nucleotides: 5. Germline CDR1 MDHEN, CDR2 SYDVKM. The CDR3 contains 14 residues. The chain's CDR3 is CASSRGQMNQPQHF. The DNA of the CDR3 is TGTGCCAGCAGTAGGGGACAGATGAATCAGCCCCAGCATTTT.

At least ten counts were recorded for this clonotype. V usage is TRBV20-1 and J usage is TRBJ2-2; 9 bases match TRBD2. CDR3 length equals 16 residues. Per the germline V gene, CDR1 is DFQATT and CDR2 is SNEGSKA (reference sequence). After removal of 5 bases from V and 6 bases from J, the junction contained 13 bases not matched to a gene. CDR3 amino acids: CSARPKRGLAAGELFF. CDR3 bases: TGCAGTGCTCGACCAAAACGGGGACTAGCAGCCGGGGAGCTGTTTTTT.

This clonotype was seen repeatedly, ten times or more. The chain uses TRBV6-1 and TRBJ2-1; D possibly corresponds to TRBD1 (6 bases). The CDR3 totals 14 residues. Germline V gene sequence: CDR1 MNHNS, CDR2 SASEGT. The germline V and J ends were trimmed by 5 bases and 7 bases, with 15 bases remaining between them. As DNA, the CDR3 is TGTGCCAGCAGTTCCTACAGGGTTGTAAATGAGCAGTTCTTC. It translates to CASSSYRVVNEQFF.

This clonotype was seen many times. The rearrangement uses TRBV27 and TRBJ2-5; D might be TRBD1 or TRBD2, each matching 7 bases. The CDR3 has 15 amino acids. Trimming took off 7 bases at V and 5 bases at J, with 20 bases between the two ends. CDR1 MNHEY and CDR2 SMNVEV come from the germline V gene (reference sequence). This CDR3 reads CASISRGGAGETQYF. The CDR3 region has the DNA TGTGCCAGCATCTCCAGGGGGGGGGCCGGGGAGACCCAGTACTTC.

This clonotype has ten or more counts. The rearrangement links TRBV29-1 to TRBJ1-2; the D gene is possibly TRBD1 (6 bases). The V gene lost 4 bases and the J gene lost 2 bases, with 14 bases spanning the gap. The CDR3 spans 14 residues. Germline V CDR1 and CDR2: SQVTM, ANQGSEA. CDR3 residues: CSVGAGGANYGYTF. The DNA of the CDR3 is TGCAGCGTTGGAGCGGGGGGCGCAAACTATGGCTACACCTTC.

At least ten counts were recorded for this clonotype. The chain recombines TRBV28 with TRBJ2-5, with a possible D match to TRBD2 (5 bases). Germline CDR1 and CDR2: MDHEN and SYDVKM. Trimming took 8 bases from V and 3 from J, leaving 22 bases between them. The CDR3 has 16 residues. The CDR3 loop is CASLKTSPVLKETQYF. Written as DNA, the CDR3 is TGTGCCAGCTTAAAAACTAGTCCCGTGCTCAAAGAGACCCAGTACTTC.

Many counts were recorded for this clonotype. The chain employs TRBV12-3 or TRBV12-4 and TRBJ2-7, with a possible D match to TRBD2 (6 bases). The CDR3 spans 16 residues. V was trimmed by 3 bases and J by 3 bases, leaving 18 bases between them. CDR3 protein: CASSFLGSQGGYEQYF. The CDR3 DNA sequence: TGTGCCAGCAGTTTCCTAGGATCCCAGGGAGGCTACGAGCAGTACTTC.

This clonotype was seen a handful of times. The gene calls are TRBV20-1 and TRBJ2-5; perhaps TRBD2 as D (6 bases). The V gene's germline CDR1 is DFQATT and CDR2 SNEGSKA (reference sequence). The CDR3 runs 15 residues. V lost 3 bases and J lost 7, with 21 bases in between. In nucleotides, the CDR3 is TGCAGTGCTAGGGGCCCCGGACTGGGGGGATGGACCCAGTACTTC. Encoded protein: CSARGPGLGGWTQYF.

This clonotype was counted ten times or more. At one boundary the junction diverges from the germline segment, which might be a read error. The chain has TRBV29-1 and TRBJ2-2; unclear D gene. The CDR3 spans 12 residues. Per the germline V gene, CDR1 is SQVTM and CDR2 is ANQGSEA. The CDR3 sequence is CGVAANTGELFF. The CDR3 bases are TGCGGCGTGGCGGCGAACACCGGGGAGCTGTTTTTT.

There are many counts of this clonotype. The gene calls are TRBV15 and TRBJ1-2; D uncertain. Looked up from germline, CDR1 is LNHNV and CDR2 is YYDKDF (reference sequence). The CDR3 has 15 residues. V was pared by 4 bases and J by 0 bases, with 12 bases between. CDR3 coding DNA: TGTGCCACCAGCACTGCTGTTCTCCCTAACTATGGCTACACCTTC. Its protein product is CATSTAVLPNYGYTF. Based on the CDR3 plus reference TRBV15 and TRBJ1-2, the full variable domain is DAMVIQNPRYQVTQFGKPVTLSCSQTLNHNVMYWYQQKSSQAPKLLFHYYDKDFNNEADTPDNFQSRRPNTSFCFLDIRSPGLGDTAMYLCATSTAVLPNYGYTFGSGTRLTVV.

Ten or more counts support this clonotype. The rearrangement uses TRBV7-9 and TRBJ1-5; D gene unclear. The germline gives CDR1 SEHNR, CDR2 FQNEAQ (reference sequence). This CDR3 region has 14 residues. Trimming removed 2 bases from V and 3 bases from J, with 8 bases in between. CDR3 sequence reads: CASSLNVNNQPQHF. The CDR3 DNA sequence: TGTGCCAGCAGCTTAAACGTAAACAATCAGCCCCAGCATTTT.

Many counts were recorded for this clonotype. The chain joins TRBV6-2 or TRBV6-3 to TRBJ2-1; D call uncertain. CDR1 is MNHEY and CDR2 is SVGEGT in the germline V gene. Trimming took 8 bases from V and 0 from J, leaving 8 bases between them. The CDR3 runs to 13 residues. The CDR3 here is CASGRTSYNEQFF. In nucleotides, the CDR3 is TGTGCCAGCGGGCGGACCTCCTACAATGAGCAGTTCTTC.

This clonotype occurred many times. J is TRBJ2-5 and V is TRBV21-1. TRBV21-1 is designated a pseudogene. The length of the CDR3 is 12 residues. CDR3 sequence: CASSRDTETQYF. The CDR3 DNA sequence: TGTGCCAGCAGCCGAGACACGGAGACCCAGTACTTC.